This T cell receptor (beta chain) was identified in a study of regulatory T cells in long-lasting Graves disease. Arm-PCR of CDR3 regions with iRepertoire HTBI primers generated TCR beta libraries. TCRdb re-derived calls from the multiplex PCR reads in MiXCR, one entry per CDR3 protein. Of some 250,000 distinct CDR3 sequences listed, 15% to 20% are singletons. Time point reported: newly diagnosed GD, antithyroid drugs for less than 3 months. PBMCs were the source of the RNA used for TCR sequencing. This clonotype was observed many times. The ends were cut back, 0 bases at V and 5 bases at J, with 8 bases in the middle. The CDR3 totals 13 residues.

This sequence joins TRBV12-3 or TRBV12-4 and TRBJ2-7, with a weak D call TRBD2 (5 bases). The material was peripheral blood mononuclear cells (PBMCs), obtained at new diagnosis, from a patient treated with antithyroid drugs. This receptor was obtained from a female donor with Graves disease. CDR3 sequence (DNA): TGTGCCAGCAGTTTAGCGGGAGCCGACGAGCAGTACTTC. Encoded protein: CASSLAGADEQYF.